These 15 T cell receptor beta chains came from one sample sequenced in a study of T cell responses to AZD1222 COVID-19 vaccine. TCRdb's copy holds only in-frame clones and misses some; the assay was immunoSEQ multiplex PCR. Of approximately 68,000 clones listed, around 88% are singletons. The specimen comprised peripheral blood, sampled on day 0 of AZD1222 vaccination. These receptors were taken from an adult in good health.

The chain recombines TRBV30 with TRBJ1-1; 9 nucleotides line up with TRBD1. J gave up 0 bases and V 3 bases, and 5 bases lay outside the gene matches. Germline assignment: CDR1 GTSNPN and CDR2 SVGIG (reference sequence). The length of the CDR3 is 15 residues. The CDR3 here is CAWRWGQGVNTEAFF. CDR3 DNA: TGTGCCTGGAGGTGGGGACAGGGCGTGAACACTGAAGCTTTCTTT.

The chain couples TRBV19 to TRBJ1-3; D unclear. The CDR3 is made up of 15 amino acids. Germline-derived CDR1 and CDR2 are LNHDA and SQIVND (reference sequence). The V and J ends lost 9 bases and 0 bases respectively, with 15 bases between them. The CDR3 protein is CARRRSPDSGNTIYF. The CDR3 DNA is TGTGCCAGACGACGATCCCCAGACTCTGGAAACACCATATATTTT.

The chain uses TRBV6-5 and TRBJ2-1; 8 nucleotides line up with TRBD2. Germline loops: CDR1 MNHEY, CDR2 SVGAGI. The CDR3 totals 15 residues. V was pared by 6 bases and J by 7 bases, with 11 bases of the junction left unmatched. CDR3 sequence reads: CASSQREGVFNEQFF. In DNA form, the CDR3 reads TGTGCCAGCAGCCAACGGGAGGGCGTTTTTAATGAGCAGTTCTTC.

A single count supports this clone. This chain connects TRBV5-1 to TRBJ2-6; 10 bases fit TRBD1. After removal of 5 bases from V and 2 bases from J, the junction contained 7 bases not matched to a gene. The CDR3 has 17 residues. Germline V lookup: CDR1 SGHRS, CDR2 YFSETQ. The CDR3 region has the DNA TGCGCCAGCAGAGGGACAGGGGAAACGACTGGGGCCAACGTCCTGACTTTC. Translation: CASRGTGETTGANVLTF.

The table lists this clone with a count of one. This chain links TRBV28 with TRBJ1-5, with TRBD1 identical over 7 bases. The V and J ends lost 3 bases and 7 bases, in that order; junction bases with no gene match: 9. Germline CDR1 MDHEN, CDR2 SYDVKM. The CDR3 is 15 amino acids. The CDR3 DNA reads as TGTGCCAGCAGTTTTCACGACAGGGTCAGGCAGCCCCAGCATTTT. This translates into CASSFHDRVRQPQHF.

CDR3 DNA: TGTGCCAGCAGCCAAGATGTCCCTGAAGGGACTAGCGGGGCTTTGGATACGCAGTATTTT. Its translation is CASSQDVPEGTSGALDTQYF. The rearrangement joins TRBV4-2 to TRBJ2-3; 13 bases align to TRBD2. CDR3 length: 20 residues. The germline CDR1 and CDR2 sequences are LGHNA and YNFKEQ. V was clipped by 0 bases and J by 6 bases; unmatched bases: 15.

The CDR3 protein is CSVGQLNTEAFF. In DNA form, the CDR3 reads TGCAGCGTTGGACAACTGAACACTGAAGCTTTCTTT. This sequence joins TRBV29-1 and TRBJ1-1; D remains unclear. Trimming took off 4 bases at V and 0 bases at J, with 6 bases between the two ends. Germline lookup yields CDR1 SQVTM and CDR2 ANQGSEA. This CDR3 region has 12 residues.

The rearrangement links TRBV6-6 to TRBJ2-1, with D possibly matching TRBD1 (7 bases). Germline assignment: CDR1 MNHNY and CDR2 SVGAGI (reference sequence). The V gene lost 2 bases and the J gene lost 7 bases, with 12 bases spanning the gap. The CDR3 sequence is 14 residues long. This chain's CDR3 is CASSYGQGGNEQFF. The CDR3 coding sequence is TGTGCCAGCAGTTACGGGCAGGGGGGTAATGAGCAGTTCTTC.

The V and J genes are TRBV7-9 and TRBJ1-3, with 8 positions matching TRBD1. The CDR3 has 17 amino acids. Trimming removed 4 bases from V and 0 bases from J; junction bases left unmatched: 8. Per germline, CDR1 SEHNR and CDR2 FQNEAQ (reference sequence). CDR3 amino acids: CASSSGSGGVSGNTIYF. The CDR3 DNA sequence: TGTGCCAGCAGCTCGGGGTCAGGGGGCGTCTCTGGAAACACCATATATTTT.

The chain has TRBV9 and TRBJ1-6, with unresolved D. Trimming took off 0 bases at V and 5 bases at J, with 6 bases between the two ends. Looked up from germline, CDR1 is SGDLS and CDR2 is YYNGEE. This CDR3 has 14 amino acids. CDR3 loop: CASSVDPNNSPLHF. DNA of the CDR3: TGTGCCAGCAGCGTAGACCCTAATAATTCACCCCTCCACTTT.

The chain is built from TRBV7-3 and TRBJ1-6; D is ambiguous. CDR1 and CDR2 (germline): SGHTA, FQGTGA. This CDR3 is built from 14 residues. V was cut by 2 bases and J by 5 bases, with 7 bases left in between. CDR3 residues: CASSLGSNNSPLHF. CDR3 DNA: TGTGCCAGCAGCTTAGGCAGTAATAATTCACCCCTCCACTTT.

V and J are TRBV6-5 and TRBJ1-5, with 9 bases that match TRBD1. Germline CDR1 is MNHEY and CDR2 is SVGAGI. This CDR3 contains 13 residues. Trimming cost V 5 bases and J 10 bases; bases outside gene matches: 6. The CDR3 loop is CASSRGQGDPQHF. The CDR3 bases are TGTGCCAGCAGTCGGGGACAGGGCGATCCCCAGCATTTT.

The chain employs TRBV19 and TRBJ2-7, with TRBD1 identical over 8 bases. V lost 6 bases and J lost 5; bases outside the gene matches: 6. The CDR3 runs 13 residues. Germline CDR1 and CDR2: LNHDA and SQIVND (reference sequence). The CDR3, as DNA: TGTGCCAGTAGCGGGACAGGAAGCCACGAGCAGTACTTC. This gives the protein CASSGTGSHEQYF.

Notes on this clone: At one end, the junction sequence differs from germline, possibly due to a read error. V is TRBV5-8 and J is TRBJ1-5; 7 bases map to TRBD1. The CDR3 loop spans 16 amino acids. Per the germline V gene, CDR1 is SGHTS and CDR2 is YDEGEE. The CDR3 sequence: CASSPGGTVPNRPQHF. CDR3 bases: TGTGCCAGCAGCCCGGGCGGGACAGTCCCAAATCGGCCCCAGCATTTT. Full variable domain (outside the CDR3, taken from reference TRBV5-8 and TRBJ1-5): EAGVTQSPTHLIKTRGQQATLRCSPISGHTSVYWYQQALGLGLQFLLWYDEGEERNRGNFPPRFSGRQFPNYSSELNVNALELEDSALYLCASSPGGTVPNRPQHFGDGTRLSIL.

The genes are TRBV19 and TRBJ1-5, with a tentative D call TRBD1 (5 bases). V lost 5 bases to trimming and J lost 3 bases, with 11 bases between them. This CDR3 contains 14 residues. Germline V gives CDR1 LNHDA, CDR2 SQIVND (reference sequence). The CDR3: CASSPRGYNQPQHF. CDR3 in DNA: TGTGCCAGTAGTCCTCGGGGGTACAATCAGCCCCAGCATTTT. Using reference TRBV19 and TRBJ1-5 for the parts outside the CDR3, the full variable domain is DGGITQSPKYLFRKEGQNVTLSCEQNLNHDAMYWYRQDPGQGLRLIYYSQIVNDFQKGDIAEGYSVSREKKESFPLTVTSAQKNPTAFYLCASSPRGYNQPQHFGDGTRLSIL.